This TCR beta chain appears in the sequencing data of a study of early T cells in non-severe SARS-CoV-2 infection. cDNA molecules, individually, were tagged with unique molecular identifiers. TCRdb redid the calling of the 5' RACE reads with MiXCR, one entry per CDR3 protein. Among about 97,000 distinct CDR3 sequences listed, about 11% were seen once. This clonotype was seen at least ten times. The receptor was derived from an adult who was a healthcare worker with PCR-confirmed SARS-CoV-2 infection or an uninfected control (not recorded which). The sequenced sample was whole blood, obtained at baseline.

The chain's CDR3 is CASRTGIYGYTF. The CDR3 nucleotides read TGTGCCAGCAGGACGGGAATCTATGGCTACACCTTC. V gene TRBV2 combines with J gene TRBJ1-2, with D hard to call. V was cut by 6 bases and J by 4 bases, with 9 bases left in between. This CDR3 comprises 12 residues. The germline CDR1 and CDR2 sequences are SNHLY and FYNNEI.